One and the same sample provided the 17 T cell receptor beta chains below, sequenced in a study of low-dose radiotherapy and immunotherapy resistance in tumors. Gene-specific TRAV and TRBV primers were used for first-strand cDNA, covering alpha and beta chains. TCRs were amplified for roughly 20 PCR cycles with a constant-region primer and V-primer adapter. TCRdb re-called the reads with MiXCR, one entry per CDR3 protein. The profile covers fewer than 20,000 distinct CDR3 sequences, with roughly 70% appearing a single time and over 9.5% taken by the ten largest. These receptors all stem from a human donor with advanced metastatic prostate, ovarian, gallbladder or colorectal cancer (not recorded which). This table probably holds off-target reads from a library built for another chain.

The gene calls are TRBV5-4 and TRBJ2-5; D may match TRBD1 or TRBD2 (6 bases each). V lost 5 bases, J lost 3 bases, and 14 bases lay in between. The CDR3 is 14 amino acids. Germline CDR1 SGHNT, CDR2 YYREEE (reference sequence). CDR3 loop: CASRGGGYEETQYF. DNA of the CDR3: TGTGCCAGCAGGGGGGGCGGGTATGAAGAGACCCAGTACTTC.

This clonotype was observed a few times. The rearrangement joins TRBV6-2 or TRBV6-3 to TRBJ1-1, with D possibly matching TRBD1 (6 bases). The CDR3 length is 14 residues. From germline, CDR1 is MNHEY and CDR2 SVGEGT. The V end lost 0 bases, the J end lost 6 bases, and 11 bases lay between the germline ends. CDR3 protein: CASSYSGGAAEAFF. CDR3 in DNA: TGTGCCAGCAGTTACTCGGGGGGGGCGGCTGAAGCTTTCTTT.

The V call is TRBV18, the J call TRBJ2-7; possible D gene TRBD1, 6 bases. The germline CDR1 and CDR2 sequences are KGHSH and LQKENI. V was pared by 2 bases and J by 4 bases, with 9 bases between. This CDR3 is built from 13 residues. CDR3 nucleotides: TGTGCCAGCTCACCAGAGGACAGTTACGAGCAGTACTTC. It codes for CASSPEDSYEQYF.

This sequence joins TRBV11-3 and TRBJ2-3, with no clear D. The V gene's germline CDR1 is SGHNT and CDR2 YENEEA. The length of the CDR3 is 12 residues. The ends were cut back, 5 bases at V and 7 bases at J, with 10 bases in the middle. CDR3 amino acids: CASSRDRYTQYF. Here the CDR3 DNA reads TGTGCCAGCAGCCGCGACCGATATACGCAGTATTTT.

There are a few counts of this clonotype. The rearrangement links TRBV29-1 to TRBJ1-1; 7 bases fit TRBD1. The junction had 8 bases not matched to a gene; V was cut back by 4 bases and J by 12 bases. This CDR3 has 11 amino acids. Germline assignment: CDR1 SQVTM and CDR2 ANQGSEA. The CDR3 loop is CSVGMTGLTFF. Here the CDR3 DNA reads TGCAGCGTTGGGATGACAGGGTTAACTTTCTTT.

This rearrangement joins TRBV1 to TRBJ1-2. TRBV1 constitutes a pseudogene. The CDR3 is 13 amino acids. CDR3 sequence: CASSRGTNYGYTF. CDR3 sequence (DNA): TGCGCCAGCAGCCGAGGGACTAACTATGGCTACACCTTC.

The chain is built from TRBV28 and TRBJ1-2, with 8 bases matching TRBD1. The germline gives CDR1 MDHEN, CDR2 SYDVKM. This CDR3 has 16 residues. The trim removed 2 bases at V and 1 base at J, leaving 6 bases unmatched. CDR3 nucleotides: TGTGCCAGCAGTTTACATGGGACAGGAGATAACTATGGCTACACCTTC. Its protein product is CASSLHGTGDNYGYTF.

The rearrangement links TRBV2 to TRBJ2-3; a possible D gene is TRBD1 (8 bases). Per germline, CDR1 SNHLY and CDR2 FYNNEI. Trimming removed 6 bases from V and 4 bases from J, with 20 bases in between. This CDR3 contains 16 residues. The CDR3 reads CASSDGQGGRADTQYF. The CDR3 DNA is TGTGCCAGCAGCGATGGACAGGGAGGGCGGGCAGATACGCAGTATTTT.

J is TRBJ2-2 and V is TRBV5-4; D gene uncertain. The V gene's germline CDR1 is SGHNT and CDR2 YYREEE (reference sequence). V shed 4 bases and J shed 0 bases, with 13 bases lying between them. CDR3 length: 16 residues. The CDR3 is CASSQVGDANTGELFF. The CDR3 coding sequence is TGTGCCAGCAGCCAGGTCGGCGACGCGAACACCGGGGAGCTGTTTTTT.

The J gene is TRBJ2-3, the V gene TRBV5-6; unclear D gene. CDR1 is SGHDT, CDR2 YYEEEE, per germline. This CDR3 is 15 amino acids long. Trimming removed 0 bases at V and 2 bases at J, with 10 bases between. The DNA for the CDR3 is TGTGCCAGCAGCTTGGCCGGGCTTGACACAGATACGCAGTATTTT. This codes for CASSLAGLDTDTQYF.

The V gene is TRBV5-1, the J gene TRBJ2-7, with 12 positions matching TRBD2. Trimming removed 4 bases from V and 4 bases from J; junction bases left unmatched: 6. This CDR3 spans 15 amino acids. The germline V gene has CDR1 SGHRS and CDR2 YFSETQ. The CDR3 sequence: CASSPLAGGPYEQYF. The CDR3 nucleotides are TGCGCCAGCAGCCCCCTAGCGGGAGGGCCGTACGAGCAGTACTTC.

This clonotype was seen only a few times. The chain couples TRBV5-8 to TRBJ1-1, with D uncertain. The V gene lost 2 bases and the J gene lost 1 base, with 6 bases spanning the gap. Germline V CDR1 and CDR2: SGHTS, YDEGEE. The CDR3 is made up of 13 amino acids. In nucleotides, the CDR3 is TGTGCCAGCAGCTTTTCAAGGAACACTGAAGCTTTCTTT. Translated, it gives CASSFSRNTEAFF. The full variable domain, in which reference TRBV5-8 and TRBJ1-1 provide the parts outside the CDR3, is EAGVTQSPTHLIKTRGQQATLRCSPISGHTSVYWYQQALGLGLQFLLWYDEGEERNRGNFPPRFSGRQFPNYSSELNVNALELEDSALYLCASSFSRNTEAFFGQGTRLTVV.

The chain combines TRBV10-2 with TRBJ2-5; a possible D gene is TRBD2 (5 bases). This CDR3 is 15 amino acids long. V lost 3 bases and J 2 bases, leaving 13 bases between the germline ends. The V gene's germline CDR1 is WSHSY and CDR2 SAAADI. CDR3 protein: CASSDAGTVQETQYF. The CDR3 region has the DNA TGCGCCAGCAGTGACGCGGGCACAGTTCAAGAGACCCAGTACTTC.

V gene TRBV3-1 combines with J gene TRBJ2-7; D may correspond to TRBD1 or TRBD2 (5 bases each). V was pared by 5 bases and J by 2 bases, with 13 bases between. Germline V gene data show CDR1 as LGHDT and CDR2 as YNNKEL (reference sequence). The length of the CDR3 is 14 residues. This chain's CDR3 is CASSRGQGAYEQYF. CDR3 bases: TGTGCCAGCAGCAGGGGTCAGGGAGCCTACGAGCAGTACTTC.

The V call is TRBV5-1, the J call TRBJ2-7, with D possibly matching TRBD1 (6 bases). This CDR3 comprises 14 residues. Germline assignment: CDR1 SGHRS and CDR2 YFSETQ. The V end was cut by 0 bases, the J end by 2 bases, with 9 bases between. The CDR3 region has the DNA TGCGCCAGCAGCTTGGGGGGGCTAACCTACGAGCAGTACTTC. Translated: CASSLGGLTYEQYF.

The chain uses TRBV11-2 and TRBJ2-3; the match to TRBD2 covers 9 bases. The germline V gene has CDR1 SGHAT and CDR2 FQNNGV. The CDR3 is made up of 17 amino acids. V was clipped by 4 bases and J by 4 bases; unmatched bases: 12. The CDR3 is CASSSRLAGEGADTQYF. The CDR3 DNA reads as TGTGCCAGCAGCTCGCGATTAGCGGGAGAGGGGGCAGATACGCAGTATTTT.

This clonotype was counted once. The V call is TRBV5-4, the J call TRBJ2-5; D is unresolved. Trimming took off 0 bases at V and 4 bases at J, with 10 bases between the two ends. From germline, CDR1 is SGHNT and CDR2 YYREEE (reference sequence). The CDR3 runs 14 residues. CDR3 protein: CASSLARAAETQYF. DNA of the CDR3: TGTGCCAGCAGCTTGGCCCGGGCAGCAGAGACCCAGTACTTC.